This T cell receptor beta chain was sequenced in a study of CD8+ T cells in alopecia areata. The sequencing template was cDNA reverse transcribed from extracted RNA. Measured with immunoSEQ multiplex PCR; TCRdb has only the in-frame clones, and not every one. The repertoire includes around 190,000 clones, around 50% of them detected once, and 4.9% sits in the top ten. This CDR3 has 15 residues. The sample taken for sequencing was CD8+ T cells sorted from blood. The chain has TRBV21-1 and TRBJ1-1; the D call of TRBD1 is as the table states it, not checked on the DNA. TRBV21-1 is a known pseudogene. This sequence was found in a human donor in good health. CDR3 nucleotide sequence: TGTGCCAGCAGCGGGGGACAGGTAACGAACACTGAAGCTTTCTTT. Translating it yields CASSGGQVTNTEAFF.